These 30 T cell receptor beta chains came from one sample sequenced in a study of shared clonotypes between healthy human individuals. CD8 cells classed as naive were CD45RO-negative and positively selected for CCR7, excluding terminally differentiated effector memory CD45RA+ cells. Repertoires were generated with immunoSEQ multiplex PCR, while TCRdb's copy carries only in-frame clones and drops some. The table shows about 2.1 million clones, with roughly 95% occurring only once. Material for sequencing was naive CD8+ T cells from PBMCs. The receptors originated from a man aged 18 to 30 in good health. Some clones in this sample may be carry-over from other donors' samples.

Concerning this clone itself: Other nucleotide sequences in the sample specify the same CDR3. The chain has TRBV7-9 and TRBJ2-1, with D tentatively TRBD1 or TRBD2 (5 bases each). Germline V gives CDR1 SEHNR, CDR2 FQNEAQ (reference sequence). V dropped 5 bases and J dropped 5 bases, with 16 bases sitting between them. CDR3 length: 15 residues. The DNA of the CDR3 is TGTGCCAGCAGCCCCCGCCTTGGGGGACACAATGAGCAGTTCTTC. Protein product: CASSPRLGGHNEQFF.

As to this clone: Other DNA sequences in the sample encode the same CDR3. The chain recombines TRBV7-9 with TRBJ2-2; D not resolved. The CDR3 covers 12 residues. The V gene lost 5 bases and the J gene lost 4 bases, with 5 bases spanning the gap. Germline loops: CDR1 SEHNR, CDR2 FQNEAQ (reference sequence). CDR3 DNA: TGTGCCAGCAGCCTCCCCACCGGGGAGCTGTTTTTT. Translation gives CASSLPTGELFF.

The genes are TRBV7-8 and TRBJ1-2, with 8 bases lining up with TRBD1. The CDR3 runs 15 residues. V gave up 0 bases and J gave up 4 bases; unmatched junction bases: 4. CDR1 and CDR2 from the germline V gene are SGHVS and FQNEAQ. DNA for the CDR3: TGTGCCAGCAGCTTAGCGATGGGACAGGTCTATGGCTACACCTTC. Translated, it gives CASSLAMGQVYGYTF.

The chain combines TRBV30 with TRBJ1-1; D is uncertain. V lost 3 bases to trimming and J lost 0 bases, with 8 bases between them. The CDR3 extends over 13 amino acids. Germline CDR1 is GTSNPN and CDR2 is SVGIG (reference sequence). This CDR3 reads CAWRSSVNTEAFF. The CDR3 DNA reads TGTGCCTGGAGGAGTTCCGTGAACACTGAAGCTTTCTTT.

The chain combines TRBV2 with TRBJ1-1; D uncertain. The CDR3 has 12 amino acids. Trimming took 9 bases from V and 0 from J, leaving 8 bases between them. Germline V gene sequence: CDR1 SNHLY, CDR2 FYNNEI. The CDR3 sequence: CASNALNTEAFF. The CDR3 coding sequence is TGTGCCAGTAACGCCTTGAACACTGAAGCTTTCTTT.

The rearrangement uses TRBV9 and TRBJ1-2; the D is unclear. The germline V and J ends were trimmed by 4 bases and 5 bases, with 12 bases remaining between them. Germline values: CDR1 SGDLS, CDR2 YYNGEE. CDR3 size: 13 residues. CDR3 residues: CASSTLSGYGYTF. The CDR3 DNA reads TGTGCCAGCAGCACATTATCAGGATATGGCTACACCTTC.

The rearrangement links TRBV9 to TRBJ1-2; D is uncertain. Trimming took 2 bases from V and 0 from J, leaving 2 bases between them. Germline loops: CDR1 SGDLS, CDR2 YYNGEE. The CDR3 extends over 12 amino acids. The CDR3 DNA sequence: TGTGCCAGCAGCGTTCCTAACTATGGCTACACCTTC. It yields the protein CASSVPNYGYTF.

This rearrangement joins TRBV5-6 to TRBJ1-1; D not certain. V was clipped by 0 bases and J by 1 base, with 7 bases between them. Germline V lookup: CDR1 SGHDT, CDR2 YYEEEE. The CDR3 covers 14 residues. DNA for the CDR3: TGTGCCAGCAGCTTGGGCAAGAGGAACACTGAAGCTTTCTTT. It specifies CASSLGKRNTEAFF.

This clone occurred once. Other DNA sequences in the same sample also yield this CDR3. V gene TRBV19 combines with J gene TRBJ2-7; the D gene is possibly TRBD2 (6 bases). This CDR3 has 14 amino acids. Germline V gives CDR1 LNHDA, CDR2 SQIVND (reference sequence). Trimming left V 2 bases short and J 2 bases short, with 10 bases between. The chain's CDR3 is CASSIRGRTYEQYF. CDR3 bases: TGTGCCAGTAGTATACGGGGGAGGACCTACGAGCAGTACTTC.

The chain combines TRBV6-1 with TRBJ2-1; D uncertain. V shed 6 bases and J shed 14 bases, with 23 bases lying between them. Per the germline V gene, CDR1 is MNHNS and CDR2 is SASEGT. The CDR3 extends over 14 amino acids. DNA of the CDR3: TGTGCCAGCAGGACTTCCTTGACTTCTAATTATGAGTTCTTC. Its protein product is CASRTSLTSNYEFF.

This rearrangement joins TRBV29-1 to TRBJ2-7, with 9 positions matching TRBD1. The CDR3 extends over 13 amino acids. CDR1 is SQVTM, CDR2 ANQGSEA, per germline. V trimming: 4 bases; J trimming: 2 bases; junction bases outside the gene matches: 3. The CDR3 nucleotides read TGCAGCGTTGTTGACAGGGGGACCTACGAGCAGTACTTC. Its protein product is CSVVDRGTYEQYF.

This chain links TRBV11-2 with TRBJ2-3; D gene ambiguous. This CDR3 is 15 amino acids long. V lost 1 base, J lost 0 bases, and 8 bases lay in between. In germline, CDR1 is SGHAT, CDR2 FQNNGV. CDR3 residues: CASSLGPTSTDTQYF. The DNA for the CDR3 is TGTGCCAGCAGCTTAGGACCTACTAGCACAGATACGCAGTATTTT.

The CDR3 sequence: CSTLYNEQFF. CDR3 nucleotide sequence: TGCAGCACCCTCTACAATGAGCAGTTCTTC. This sequence joins TRBV29-1 and TRBJ2-1; D is unresolved. The V end was cut by 8 bases, the J end by 3 bases, with 5 bases between. CDR1 and CDR2 from the germline V gene are SQVTM and ANQGSEA. This CDR3 has 10 residues.

The chain recombines TRBV11-2 with TRBJ2-2; 10 bases are shared with TRBD2. The CDR3 loop spans 17 amino acids. The germline gives CDR1 SGHAT, CDR2 FQNNGV. The V segment lost 8 bases and the J segment 4 bases; nucleotides outside the gene matches: 13. CDR3 nucleotides: TGTGCCAGCGCCCTACCCCTAGCGGGAGAGATCACCGGGGAGCTGTTTTTT. The encoded protein is CASALPLAGEITGELFF.

This chain connects TRBV19 to TRBJ1-1; D might be TRBD1 (5 bases). Germline CDR1 is LNHDA and CDR2 is SQIVND (reference sequence). V was cut by 4 bases and J by 2 bases, with 17 bases left in between. The CDR3 totals 16 residues. This CDR3 reads CASSTSWTSVNTEAFF. Written as DNA, the CDR3 is TGTGCCAGTAGTACCTCCTGGACATCAGTTAACACTGAAGCTTTCTTT.

Remarks on this clone: Germline is not matched at one junction end, which may reflect a read error. The gene calls are TRBV11-2 and TRBJ2-7; the D is unclear. This CDR3 contains 17 residues. CDR1 SGHAT and CDR2 FQNNGV come from the germline V gene. The CDR3: CARSLNGVGSHSYEQYF. The DNA for the CDR3 is TGTGCCCGCAGCTTAAATGGTGTGGGCTCACACTCCTACGAGCAGTACTTC.

The rearrangement links TRBV6-5 to TRBJ2-1; 12 nucleotides align to TRBD2. The V gene's germline CDR1 is MNHEY and CDR2 SVGAGI. V shed 5 bases and J 6 bases; nucleotides not matched to a gene: 2. This CDR3 has 14 amino acids. The CDR3 loop is CASSPSGRGNEQFF. CDR3 bases: TGTGCCAGCAGTCCTAGCGGGAGGGGCAATGAGCAGTTCTTC.

This clone occurred once. One base away lies a much larger clone, so this may be a sequencing read error. Other DNA sequences of this sample code for an identical CDR3. The chain has TRBV9 and TRBJ2-1; 7 bases agree with TRBD2. V dropped 0 bases and J dropped 0; count of bases not matched to a gene: 0. Per the germline V gene, CDR1 is SGDLS and CDR2 is YYNGEE. CDR3 length: 15 residues. The DNA for the CDR3 is TGTGCCAGCAGCGTAGGCGGGGGCTCCTACAATGAGCAGTTCTTC. Its protein is CASSVGGGSYNEQFF.

The chain has TRBV4-1 and TRBJ2-5; 12 positions match TRBD2. Germline CDR1 MGHRA, CDR2 YSYEKL. V was pared by 1 base and J by 4 bases, with 10 bases of the junction left unmatched. The CDR3 runs to 18 residues. The CDR3 DNA reads as TGCGCCAGCAGCCAAGGGTGGCTAGCGGGAGGGCCTGGAGAGACCCAGTACTTC. Encoded protein: CASSQGWLAGGPGETQYF.

The chain links TRBV7-2 to TRBJ2-7; possibly TRBD1 or TRBD2 for D (5 bases each). The CDR3 is made up of 14 amino acids. CDR1 and CDR2 from the germline V gene are SGHTA and FQGNSA. V was clipped by 4 bases and J by 2 bases, with 12 bases between them. CDR3 amino acids: CASSWAGAAYEQYF. CDR3 DNA: TGTGCCAGCAGCTGGGCCGGGGCTGCCTACGAGCAGTACTTC.

The V gene is TRBV28, the J gene TRBJ1-2; 9 bases match TRBD1. The CDR3 runs 15 residues. Looked up from germline, CDR1 is MDHEN and CDR2 is SYDVKM. The ends lost 3 bases at V and 3 bases at J; junction bases unmatched: 5. The CDR3 region has the DNA TGTGCCAGCAGTTTCCGGGACAGGGCCTACTATGGCTACACCTTC. Translating gives CASSFRDRAYYGYTF.

V gene TRBV7-7 combines with J gene TRBJ2-1, with 12 bases fitting TRBD2. Trimming removed 5 bases from V and 4 bases from J; junction bases left unmatched: 6. CDR3 length: 16 amino acids. Germline values: CDR1 SSHAT, CDR2 FNYEAQ (reference sequence). The CDR3 DNA is TGTGCCAGCAGCCCCGGGACTAGCGGGCCGTACAATGAGCAGTTCTTC. Its translation is CASSPGTSGPYNEQFF.

Here the CDR3 reads CASSQLTLTSSEQYF. CDR3 DNA sequence: TGCGCCAGCAGCCAACTTACCCTGACTAGCTCCGAGCAGTACTTC. The chain joins TRBV4-1 to TRBJ2-7; 7 bases map to TRBD2. This CDR3 has 15 amino acids. From germline, CDR1 is MGHRA and CDR2 YSYEKL. With 2 bases clipped from V and 6 bases from J, the junction kept 10 bases outside the gene matches.

The gene calls are TRBV19 and TRBJ1-5; D is possibly TRBD1 (6 bases). The CDR3 sequence is 15 residues long. The germline V and J ends were trimmed by 3 bases and 6 bases, with 15 bases remaining between them. Per the germline V gene, CDR1 is LNHDA and CDR2 is SQIVND (reference sequence). CDR3 sequence reads: CASSIGRGRFQPQHF. CDR3 nucleotides: TGTGCCAGTAGTATTGGAAGGGGGAGGTTTCAGCCCCAGCATTTT.

J is TRBJ1-2 and V is TRBV9; 10 bases agree with TRBD1. J lost 1 base, V lost 4 bases, and 13 bases had no gene match. This CDR3 is built from 18 residues. Germline V gives CDR1 SGDLS, CDR2 YYNGEE. The CDR3 here is CASSPIRGTGVLNYGYTF. The CDR3 DNA reads as TGTGCCAGCAGCCCAATCCGGGGGACAGGGGTTCTTAACTATGGCTACACCTTC.

The V gene is TRBV6-1, the J gene TRBJ1-5; a possible D gene is TRBD1 (6 bases). The germline V and J ends were trimmed by 3 bases and 6 bases, with 18 bases remaining between them. Germline CDR1 reads MNHNS; CDR2 reads SASEGT. The CDR3 sequence is 16 residues long. CDR3 protein: CASSDQGRGIRQPQHF. CDR3 sequence (DNA): TGTGCCAGCAGTGATCAGGGGCGGGGTATACGTCAGCCCCAGCATTTT.

This clone occurred a few times. The chain uses TRBV27 and TRBJ1-5; D unclear. V shed 6 bases and J shed 4 bases, with 13 bases lying between them. Germline lookup yields CDR1 MNHEY and CDR2 SMNVEV (reference sequence). There are 14 residues in the CDR3. The chain's CDR3 is CASSLDRRNQPQHF. The CDR3 DNA is TGTGCCAGCAGCCTCGACCGTCGTAATCAGCCCCAGCATTTT.

The rearrangement uses TRBV9 and TRBJ1-2; unclear D gene. The CDR3 sequence is 14 residues long. The V end was cut by 0 bases, the J end by 4 bases, with 10 bases between. CDR1 is SGDLS, CDR2 YYNGEE, per germline. The CDR3 is CASSVGPVSYGYTF. The CDR3 coding sequence is TGTGCCAGCAGCGTAGGTCCAGTAAGCTATGGCTACACCTTC.

The chain uses TRBV28 and TRBJ2-3; D might be TRBD1 (6 bases). The germline gives CDR1 MDHEN, CDR2 SYDVKM. Trimming took off 6 bases at V and 0 bases at J, with 19 bases between the two ends. There are 17 residues in the CDR3. The CDR3 nucleotides are TGTGCCAGCAGCTCCCGACAGGAGTCGGCTAGCACAGATACGCAGTATTTT. Amino acid sequence: CASSSRQESASTDTQYF.

The V gene is TRBV7-2, the J gene TRBJ2-1; D is unclear. CDR1 and CDR2 from the germline V gene are SGHTA and FQGNSA. The CDR3 consists of 15 residues. V was pared by 2 bases and J by 0 bases, with 8 bases between. The CDR3 loop reads CASSLSPGSYNEQFF. The CDR3 nucleotides are TGTGCCAGCAGCTTATCCCCGGGCTCCTACAATGAGCAGTTCTTC.